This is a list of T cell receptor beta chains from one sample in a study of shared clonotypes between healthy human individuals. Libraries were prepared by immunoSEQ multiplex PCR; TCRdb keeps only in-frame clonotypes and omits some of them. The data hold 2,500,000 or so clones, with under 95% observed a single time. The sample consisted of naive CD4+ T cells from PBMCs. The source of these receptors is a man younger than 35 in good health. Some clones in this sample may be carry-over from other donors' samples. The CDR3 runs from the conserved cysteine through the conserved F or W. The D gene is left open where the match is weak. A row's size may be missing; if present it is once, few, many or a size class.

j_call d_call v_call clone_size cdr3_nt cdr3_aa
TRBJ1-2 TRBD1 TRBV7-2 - TGTGCCAGCAGCTTAGGGACAGGCTATGGCTACACCTTC CASSLGTGYGYTF
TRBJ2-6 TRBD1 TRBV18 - TGTGCCAGCTCACCACCGGACAGGGGTGGGACAGGTGGGGCCAACGTCCTGACTTTC CASSPPDRGGTGGANVLTF
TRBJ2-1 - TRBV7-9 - TGTGCCAGCAGCTTAGCTTTCAGGGGCCCTAACCTCTACAATGAGCAGTTCTTC CASSLAFRGPNLYNEQFF
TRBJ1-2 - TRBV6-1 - TGTGCCAGCACCCAGGACAGAGAAAACTATGGCTACACCTTC CASTQDRENYGYTF
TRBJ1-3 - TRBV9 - TGTGCCAGCAGCCCGACGGACGCCCGTGGAAACACCATATATTTT CASSPTDARGNTIYF
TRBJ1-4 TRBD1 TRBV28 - TGTGCCAGCAGTTTACCCCCGGGACAGAGGGGCGAAAAACTGTTTTTT CASSLPPGQRGEKLFF
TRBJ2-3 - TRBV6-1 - TGTGCCAGCAGTGAATACCTGGGCCTCAGCACAGATACGCAGTATTTT CASSEYLGLSTDTQYF
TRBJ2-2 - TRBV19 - TGTGCCAGTAGCCAAATTAGGCGCCGGGACTTAGCTACCGGGGAGCTGTTTTTT CASSQIRRRDLATGELFF
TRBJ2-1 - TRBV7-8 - TGTGCCGGCAGCTCCTTCCTTGGGGGGAACTACAATGAGCAGTTCTTC CAGSSFLGGNYNEQFF
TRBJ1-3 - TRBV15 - TGTGCCACCAGCAGATCCCAACCCTCTGGAAACACCATATATTTT CATSRSQPSGNTIYF
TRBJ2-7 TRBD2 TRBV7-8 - TGTGCCAGCAGCGCTTGGACTAGCGGGAAGGACGAGCAGTACTTC CASSAWTSGKDEQYF
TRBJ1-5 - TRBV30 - TGTGCCTGGAGTCGGGCCTCCCGAGTTGAAGGGCCCCAGCATTTT CAWSRASRVEGPQHF
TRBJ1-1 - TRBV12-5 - TGTGCTAGTGGTTTGATTTTGCCCGGGGCAAACACTGAAGCTTTCTTT CASGLILPGANTEAFF
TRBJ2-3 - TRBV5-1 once TGCGCCAGCAGATCCGGGGGCAACACAGATACGCAGTATTTT CASRSGGNTDTQYF
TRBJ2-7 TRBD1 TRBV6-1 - TGTGCCAGCAGTGAAGCGCCGACAGGGATGGACGAGCAGTACTTC CASSEAPTGMDEQYF
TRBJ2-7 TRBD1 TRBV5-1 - TGCGCCAGCAGCTTGGGGGACAGCTACTACGAGCAGTACTTC CASSLGDSYYEQYF
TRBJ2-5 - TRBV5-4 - TGTGCCAGCAGCTTAGAGGTCGGCCAAGAGACCCAGTACTTC CASSLEVGQETQYF
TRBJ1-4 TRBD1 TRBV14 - TGTGCCAGCAGTCCCACAGGGGCAACTAATGAAAAACTGTTTTTT CASSPTGATNEKLFF
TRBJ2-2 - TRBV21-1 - TGTGCCACACCGGGGGAGGGGACCGGGGAGCTGTTTTTT CATPGEGTGELFF
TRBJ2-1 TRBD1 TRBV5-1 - TGCGCCAGCAGCTTGGCGTCAGGGGGCTGGAATGAGCAGTTCTTC CASSLASGGWNEQFF
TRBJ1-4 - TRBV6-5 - TGTGCCAGCAGGGACACAACTAATGAAAAACTGTTTTTT CASRDTTNEKLFF
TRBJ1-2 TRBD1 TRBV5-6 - TGTGCCAGCAGTAAGGACAGGGGGCTTCTGATGTTTAACACCTTC CASSKDRGLLMFNTF
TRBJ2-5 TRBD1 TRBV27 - TGTGCCAGCAGTTCTCGACAGGGGGGAGGGATAGAGACCCAGTACTTC CASSSRQGGGIETQYF
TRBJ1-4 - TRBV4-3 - TGCGCCAGCAGCCAAGAGTTGGAGTATAATGAAAAACTGTTTTTT CASSQELEYNEKLFF
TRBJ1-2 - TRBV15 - TGTGCCACCAGCAGAGAAAGGACAGCCCGGGGGGATGGCTACACCTTC CATSRERTARGDGYTF
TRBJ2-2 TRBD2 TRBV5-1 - TGCGCCAGCAGCCCCCCGGGAGGGGGTTCCGGGGAGCTGTTTTTT CASSPPGGGSGELFF
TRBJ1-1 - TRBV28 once TGTGCCAGCAGTCCCAATACCAGGGGTCGGGGCACTGAAGCTTTCTTT CASSPNTRGRGTEAFF
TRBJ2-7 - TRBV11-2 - TGTGCCAGCAGCCCCATAGGTCCGGGACGGAGCTCCTACGAGCAGTACTTC CASSPIGPGRSSYEQYF
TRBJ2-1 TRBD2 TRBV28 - TGTGCCAGCAGTCCCCCGGGACTAGCACACAATGAGCAGTTCTTC CASSPPGLAHNEQFF
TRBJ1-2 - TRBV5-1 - TGCGCCAGCAGCCCCTCTCTCGGGGGTGGGCCTAACTATGGCTACACCTTC CASSPSLGGGPNYGYTF
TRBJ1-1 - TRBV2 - TGTGCCAGCATAGACCGCAGTACCCCCCTCGGGGAAGCTTTCTTT CASIDRSTPLGEAFF
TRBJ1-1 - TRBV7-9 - TGTGCCAGCAGCCTAGAATCGGGCGGGAACACTGAAGCTTTCTTT CASSLESGGNTEAFF
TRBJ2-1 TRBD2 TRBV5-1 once TGCGCCAGCAGCGCCCGACTAGCGGGGGTGAACAATGAGCAGTTCTTC CASSARLAGVNNEQFF
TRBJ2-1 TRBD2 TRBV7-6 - TGTGCCAGCAGCTCTTCGGGGACTAGCGGGAGATACAATGAGCAGTTCTTC CASSSSGTSGRYNEQFF
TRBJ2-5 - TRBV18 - TGTGCCAGCTCAAGGCTTATGGCAGACCAAGAGACCCAGTACTTC CASSRLMADQETQYF
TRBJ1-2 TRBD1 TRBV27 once TGTGCCAGCAGCCCAACCCAGGGGGCAAAGCTCTATGGCTACACCTTC CASSPTQGAKLYGYTF
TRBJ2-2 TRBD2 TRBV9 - TGTGCCAGCAGCTCCAGACTAGCGGCGAACACCGGGGAGCTGTTTTTT CASSSRLAANTGELFF
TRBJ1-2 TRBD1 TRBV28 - TGTGCCAGCAGTTTGGGGACAGGGATGGGCTACACCTTC CASSLGTGMGYTF
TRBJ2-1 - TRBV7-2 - TGTGCCAGCAGCTTACTGCGTAGAGAGCAGTTCTTC CASSLLRREQFF
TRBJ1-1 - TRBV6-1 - TGTGCCAGCTCCACACAGGGATGGGTGGCTTTCTTT CASSTQGWVAFF
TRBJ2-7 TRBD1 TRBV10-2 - TGCGCCAGCAGTCAAGCCGGGACAGCTTCCTACGAGCAGTACTTC CASSQAGTASYEQYF
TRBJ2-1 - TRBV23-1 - TGCGCCAGCAGTCAAGTCTCCCGGGTCAATGAGCAGTTCTTC CASSQVSRVNEQFF
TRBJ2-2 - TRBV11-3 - TGTGCCAGCAGCTTAGGGAGGTCGAGCGGGGAGCTGTTTTTT CASSLGRSSGELFF
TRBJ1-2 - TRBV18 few TGTGCCAGCTCACCTACAGGCTATGGCTACACCTTC CASSPTGYGYTF
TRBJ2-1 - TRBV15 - TGTGCCACCAGCGCGGGACTTTTCTCCAATGAGCAGTTCTTC CATSAGLFSNEQFF
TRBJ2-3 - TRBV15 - TGTGCCACCAGCAGAGAAAGCCGAGATACGCAGTATTTT CATSRESRDTQYF
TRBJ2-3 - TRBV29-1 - TGCAGCGTTGTTAGCTATCTCGCAGATACGCAGTATTTT CSVVSYLADTQYF
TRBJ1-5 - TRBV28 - TGTGCCAGCAGTTTGGTCCTCGGTCTGGGGGGTCAGCCCCAGCATTTT CASSLVLGLGGQPQHF
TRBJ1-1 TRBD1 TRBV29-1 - TGCAGCGTTGCCGGGACAGGGGGCGCCGAGGACACTGAAGCTTTCTTT CSVAGTGGAEDTEAFF
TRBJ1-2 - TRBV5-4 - TGTGCCAGCAGCTTCGGGACACTTAACTATGGCTACACCTTC CASSFGTLNYGYTF
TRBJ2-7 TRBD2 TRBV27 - TGTGCCAGCAGCCGGTCCGGGACTAGCGGCTACGAGCAGTACTTC CASSRSGTSGYEQYF
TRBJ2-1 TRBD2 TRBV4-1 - TGCGCCAGCACCCCTAACCCTAGCGGGACTTACAATGAGCAGTTCTTC CASTPNPSGTYNEQFF